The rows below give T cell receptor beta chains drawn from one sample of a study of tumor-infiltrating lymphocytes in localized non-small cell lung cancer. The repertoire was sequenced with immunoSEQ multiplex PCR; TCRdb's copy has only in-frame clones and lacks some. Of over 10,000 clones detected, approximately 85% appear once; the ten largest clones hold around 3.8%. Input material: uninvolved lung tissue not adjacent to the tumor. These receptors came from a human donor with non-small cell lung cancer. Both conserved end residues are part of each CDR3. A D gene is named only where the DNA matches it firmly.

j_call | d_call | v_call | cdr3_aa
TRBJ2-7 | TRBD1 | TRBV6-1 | CASSSGTGSYEQYF
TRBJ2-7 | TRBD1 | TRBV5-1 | CASSGDSYEQYF
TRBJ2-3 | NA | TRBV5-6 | CASRISTGPTDTQYF
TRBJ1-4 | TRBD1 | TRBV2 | CASSPGTGNEKLFF
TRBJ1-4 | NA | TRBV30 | CAWSQDSGLFF
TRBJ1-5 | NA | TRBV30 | CAWSVGGNQPQHF
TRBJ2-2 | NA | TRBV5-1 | CASSYQGGGELFF
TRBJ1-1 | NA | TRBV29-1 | CSVVWGTEAFF
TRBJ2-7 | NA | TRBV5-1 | CASSTGDSLSSYEQYF
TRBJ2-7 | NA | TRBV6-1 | CASSESPLPPSHEQYF
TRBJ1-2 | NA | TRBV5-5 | CASSLGGYGYTF
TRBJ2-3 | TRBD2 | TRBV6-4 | CASSDVAGGKSFTQYF
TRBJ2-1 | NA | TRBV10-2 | CASRGGEGRGFYNEQFF
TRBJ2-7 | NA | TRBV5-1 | CASSLDRTSRYEQYF
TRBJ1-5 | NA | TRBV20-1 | CSASGNQPQHF
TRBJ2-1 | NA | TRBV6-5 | CASGASSSYNEQFF
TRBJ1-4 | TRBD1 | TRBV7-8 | CASSSQGATNEKLFF
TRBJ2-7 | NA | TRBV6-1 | CASSVALAPSYEQYF
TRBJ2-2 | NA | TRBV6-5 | CASRLVENTGELFF
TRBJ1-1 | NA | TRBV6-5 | CASGYPGASNTEAFF
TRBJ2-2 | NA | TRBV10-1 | CASRPGVGNTGELFF
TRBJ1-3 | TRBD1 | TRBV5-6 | CASSWTGGGNTIYF
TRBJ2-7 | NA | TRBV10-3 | CAISESLADSYEQYF
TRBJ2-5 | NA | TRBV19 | CASSMEGLDQETQYF
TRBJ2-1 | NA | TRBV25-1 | CASSEVGDSYNEQFF
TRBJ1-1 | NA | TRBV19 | CASSIGRDLEAFF
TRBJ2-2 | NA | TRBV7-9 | CASSLAGVNTGELFF
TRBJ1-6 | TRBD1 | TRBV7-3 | CASSKQGDSPLHF
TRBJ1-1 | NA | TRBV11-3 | CASSRTMNTEAFF
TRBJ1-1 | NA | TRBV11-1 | CASGITRNTEAFF
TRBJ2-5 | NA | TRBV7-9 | CASSVSGRETQYF
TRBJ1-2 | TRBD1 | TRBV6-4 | CASSDSAGGSYGYTF
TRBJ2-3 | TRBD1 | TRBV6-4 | CASSPWDRHTDTQYF
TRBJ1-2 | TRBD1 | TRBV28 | CASRGTGVFYGYTF
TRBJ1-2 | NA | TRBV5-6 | CASSLAAVSRSGYTF
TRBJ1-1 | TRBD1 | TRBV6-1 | CASSEDFGTGRLLFF
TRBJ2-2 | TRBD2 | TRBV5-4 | CASSLGLAGSGGELFF
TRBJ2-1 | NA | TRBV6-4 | CASSDGGNNEQFF
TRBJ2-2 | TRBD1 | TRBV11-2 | CASSSPGQKTGELFF
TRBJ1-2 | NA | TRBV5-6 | CASSFDVGYTF
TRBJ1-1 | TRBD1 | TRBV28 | CASTPTGRTEAFF
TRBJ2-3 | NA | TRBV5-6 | CASSPGLSTDTQYF
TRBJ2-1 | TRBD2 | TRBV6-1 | CASSELAGGYNEQFF